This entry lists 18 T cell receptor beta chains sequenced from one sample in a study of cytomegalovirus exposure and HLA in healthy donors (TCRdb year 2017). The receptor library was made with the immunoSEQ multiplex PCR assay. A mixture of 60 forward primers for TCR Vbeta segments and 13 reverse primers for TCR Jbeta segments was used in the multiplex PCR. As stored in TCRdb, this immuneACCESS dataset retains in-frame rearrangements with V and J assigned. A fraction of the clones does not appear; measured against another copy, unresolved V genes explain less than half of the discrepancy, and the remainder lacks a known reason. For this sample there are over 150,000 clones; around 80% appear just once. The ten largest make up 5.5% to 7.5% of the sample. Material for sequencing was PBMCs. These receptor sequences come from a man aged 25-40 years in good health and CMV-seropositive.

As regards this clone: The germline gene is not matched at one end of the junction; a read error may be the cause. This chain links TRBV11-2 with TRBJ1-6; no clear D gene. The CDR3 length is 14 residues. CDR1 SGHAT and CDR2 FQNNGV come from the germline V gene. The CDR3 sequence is CASSLGRSNSPLHF. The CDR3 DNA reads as TGTGCCAGCAGCTTAGGTCGCAGTAATTCCCCCCTCCACTTT. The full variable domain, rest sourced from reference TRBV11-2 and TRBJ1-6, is EAGVAQSPRYKIIEKRQSVAFWCNPISGHATLYWYQQILGQGPKLLIQFQNNGVVDDSQLPKDRFSAERLKGVDSTLKIQPAKLEDSAVYLCASSLGRSNSPLHFGNGTRLTVT.

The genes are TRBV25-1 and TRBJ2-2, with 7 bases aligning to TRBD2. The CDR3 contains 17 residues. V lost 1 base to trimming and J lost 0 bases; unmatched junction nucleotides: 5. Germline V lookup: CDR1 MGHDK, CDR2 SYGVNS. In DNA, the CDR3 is TGTGCCAGCAGTGAATGGGGGGAGGGGCCGAACACCGGGGAGCTGTTTTTT. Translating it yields CASSEWGEGPNTGELFF.

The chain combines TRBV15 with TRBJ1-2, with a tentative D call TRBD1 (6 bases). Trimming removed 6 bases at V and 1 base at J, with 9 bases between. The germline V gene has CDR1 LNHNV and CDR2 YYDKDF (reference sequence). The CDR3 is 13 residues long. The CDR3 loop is CATSNRVNYGYTF. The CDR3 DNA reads TGTGCCACCAGTAACAGGGTTAACTATGGCTACACCTTC.

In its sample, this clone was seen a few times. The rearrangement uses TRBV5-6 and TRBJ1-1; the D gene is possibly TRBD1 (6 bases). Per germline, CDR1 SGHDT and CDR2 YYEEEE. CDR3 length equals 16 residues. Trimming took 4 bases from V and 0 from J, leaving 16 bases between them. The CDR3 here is CASSELTGIMNTEAFF. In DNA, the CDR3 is TGTGCCAGCAGCGAGCTGACAGGTATCATGAACACTGAAGCTTTCTTT. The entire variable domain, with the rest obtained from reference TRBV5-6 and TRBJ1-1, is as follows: DAGVTQSPTHLIKTRGQQVTLRCSPKSGHDTVSWYQQALGQGPQFIFQYYEEEERQRGNFPDRFSGHQFPNYSSELNVNALLLGDSALYLCASSELTGIMNTEAFFGQGTRLTVV.

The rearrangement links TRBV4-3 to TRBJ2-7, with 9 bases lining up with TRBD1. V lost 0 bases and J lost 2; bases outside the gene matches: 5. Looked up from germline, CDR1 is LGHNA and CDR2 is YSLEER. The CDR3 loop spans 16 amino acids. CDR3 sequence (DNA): TGCGCCAGCAGCCAAGAATTCCGGGACAGGGCCTACGAGCAGTACTTC. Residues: CASSQEFRDRAYEQYF.

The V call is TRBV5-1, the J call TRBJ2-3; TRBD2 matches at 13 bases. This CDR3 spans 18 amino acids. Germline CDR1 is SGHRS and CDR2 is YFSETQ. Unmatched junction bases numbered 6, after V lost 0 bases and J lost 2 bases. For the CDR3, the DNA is TGCGCCAGCAGCTTGGAGGGGACTAGCGGGATAGCCACAGATACGCAGTATTTT. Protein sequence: CASSLEGTSGIATDTQYF.

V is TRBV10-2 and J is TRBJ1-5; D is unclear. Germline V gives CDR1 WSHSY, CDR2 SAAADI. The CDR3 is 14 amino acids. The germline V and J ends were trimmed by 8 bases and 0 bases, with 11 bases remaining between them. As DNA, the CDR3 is TGCGCCAGCCGGGTGAGCTATAGCAATCAGCCCCAGCATTTT. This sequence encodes CASRVSYSNQPQHF.

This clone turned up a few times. CDR3 bases: TGTGCCAGCTCAACCAAGCAGGGCGGCACTGAAGCTTTCTTT. Amino acid sequence: CASSTKQGGTEAFF. The rearrangement joins TRBV18 to TRBJ1-1; a possible D gene is TRBD1 (5 bases). Germline CDR1 is KGHSH and CDR2 is LQKENI. The CDR3 has 14 amino acids. V dropped 5 bases and J dropped 4 bases, with 14 bases sitting between them.

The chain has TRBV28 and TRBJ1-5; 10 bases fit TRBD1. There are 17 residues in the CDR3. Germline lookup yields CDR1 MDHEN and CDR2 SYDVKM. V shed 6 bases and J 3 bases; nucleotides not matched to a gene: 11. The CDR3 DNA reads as TGTGCCAGCAGCCCGGGACAGGGGCTTTATAACAATCAGCCCCAGCATTTT. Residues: CASSPGQGLYNNQPQHF.

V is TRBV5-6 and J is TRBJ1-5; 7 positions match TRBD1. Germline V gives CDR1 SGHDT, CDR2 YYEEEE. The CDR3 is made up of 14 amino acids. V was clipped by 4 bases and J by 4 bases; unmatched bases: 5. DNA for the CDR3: TGTGCCAGCAGCGAAGGACAGGATAATCAGCCCCAGCATTTT. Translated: CASSEGQDNQPQHF. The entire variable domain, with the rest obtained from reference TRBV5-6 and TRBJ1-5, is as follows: DAGVTQSPTHLIKTRGQQVTLRCSPKSGHDTVSWYQQALGQGPQFIFQYYEEEERQRGNFPDRFSGHQFPNYSSELNVNALLLGDSALYLCASSEGQDNQPQHFGDGTRLSIL.

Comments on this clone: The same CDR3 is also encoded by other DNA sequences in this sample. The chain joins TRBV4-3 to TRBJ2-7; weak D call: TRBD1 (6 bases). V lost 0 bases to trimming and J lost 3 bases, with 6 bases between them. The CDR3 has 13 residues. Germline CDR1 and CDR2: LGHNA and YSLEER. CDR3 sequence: CASSQDRGYEQYF. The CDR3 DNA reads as TGCGCCAGCAGCCAAGACAGGGGCTACGAGCAGTACTTC.

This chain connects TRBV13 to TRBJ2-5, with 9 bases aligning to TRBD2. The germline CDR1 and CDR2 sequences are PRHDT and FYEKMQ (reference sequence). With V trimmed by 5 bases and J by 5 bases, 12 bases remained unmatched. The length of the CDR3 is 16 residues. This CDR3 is CASSPPGTSPLETQYF. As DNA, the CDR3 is TGTGCCAGCAGCCCACCCGGGACTAGCCCCTTGGAGACCCAGTACTTC.

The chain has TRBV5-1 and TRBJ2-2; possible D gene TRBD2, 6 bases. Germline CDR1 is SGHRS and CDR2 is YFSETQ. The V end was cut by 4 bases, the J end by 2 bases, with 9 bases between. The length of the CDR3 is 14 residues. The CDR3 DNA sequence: TGCGCCAGCAGCCCCGGGAGAAACACCGGGGAGCTGTTTTTT. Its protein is CASSPGRNTGELFF.

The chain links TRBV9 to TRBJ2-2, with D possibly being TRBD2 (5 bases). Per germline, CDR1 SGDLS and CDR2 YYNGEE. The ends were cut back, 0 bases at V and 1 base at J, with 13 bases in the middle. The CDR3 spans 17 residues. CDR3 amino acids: CASSVGHTGLNTGELFF. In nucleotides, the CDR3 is TGTGCCAGCAGCGTAGGGCACACGGGATTGAACACCGGGGAGCTGTTTTTT.

CDR3 amino acids: CAWSVLREPGNTIYF. CDR3 in DNA: TGTGCCTGGAGTGTACTGAGGGAGCCTGGAAACACCATATATTTT. V usage is TRBV30 and J usage is TRBJ1-3; D is uncertain. The germline gives CDR1 GTSNPN, CDR2 SVGIG (reference sequence). The ends were cut back, 0 bases at V and 2 bases at J, with 11 bases in the middle. The CDR3 covers 15 residues.

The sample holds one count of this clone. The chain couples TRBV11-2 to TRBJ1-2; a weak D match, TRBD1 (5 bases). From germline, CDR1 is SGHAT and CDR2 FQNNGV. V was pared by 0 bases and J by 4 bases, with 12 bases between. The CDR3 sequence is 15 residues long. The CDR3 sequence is CASSLESGLAYGYTF. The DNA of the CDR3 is TGTGCCAGCAGCTTAGAGTCAGGGCTGGCCTATGGCTACACCTTC.

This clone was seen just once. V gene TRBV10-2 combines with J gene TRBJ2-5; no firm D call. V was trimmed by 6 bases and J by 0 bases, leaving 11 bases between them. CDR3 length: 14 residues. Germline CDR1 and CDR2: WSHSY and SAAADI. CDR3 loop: CASSRGLNQETQYF. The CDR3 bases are TGCGCCAGCAGCCGAGGATTAAACCAAGAGACCCAGTACTTC.

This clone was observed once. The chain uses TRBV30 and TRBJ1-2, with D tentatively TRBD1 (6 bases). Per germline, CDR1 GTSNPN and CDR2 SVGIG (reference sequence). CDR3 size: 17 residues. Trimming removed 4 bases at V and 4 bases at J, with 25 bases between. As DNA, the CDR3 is TGTGCCTGGATACTGTTGGGGGCAGGGCGAGGTGGCTATGGCTACACCTTC. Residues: CAWILLGAGRGGYGYTF.